This T cell receptor (beta chain) was found in a study of T cell repertoires in cytomegalovirus infection. This clonotype came up many times. What it binds is unknown. TCRdb analysed the reads with MiXCR anew, one entry per CDR3 protein. In the table there are about 460,000 distinct CDR3 sequences, approximately 10% of which are singletons. General study findings and limits: The cumulative frequency of public TCR beta families distinguished individuals who carried CMV together with the relevant HLA.

This TCR was sampled from a human donor in good health (CMV status not recorded). Some clones in this sample may be carry-over from other donors' samples. What was sequenced was PBMCs.

The CDR3: CASSQEAGRNTEAFF. The CDR3 bases are TGTGCCAGCAGCCAAGAAGCGGGACGGAACACTGAAGCTTTCTTT. V gene TRBV4-2 combines with J gene TRBJ1-1; D may be TRBD1 (5 bases). CDR1 is LGHNA and CDR2 is YNFKEQ in the germline V gene. The CDR3 is made up of 15 amino acids. The V end was cut by 0 bases, the J end by 1 base, with 9 bases between.